This T cell receptor (beta chain) was retrieved from a study of post-analysis software for immune sequencing data. The CDR3 loop spans 15 amino acids. Trimming stripped 4 bases from V and 5 bases from J, with 18 bases between. Per the germline V gene, CDR1 is SGHRS and CDR2 is YFSETQ. About this clonotype itself: Its antigen is undetermined.

Overall study results and limits: Controls showed lower frequencies than patients for five TRBV segments, and TRBV5-6, TRBV5-1 and TRBV20-1 were among these. Normalized Chao1 diversity in multiple sclerosis patients fell significantly below that of controls. Strong co-clustering by F measure was seen for same-batch samples.

Libraries were made from TCR beta cDNA, and they carried unique molecular identifiers. Between roughly 0.9 and 11 million T cells gave rise to about 450,000 cDNA molecules. TCRdb redid the calling of the PCR reads with MiXCR, one entry per CDR3 protein. The sample comprises roughly 730,000 distinct CDR3 sequences, less than 35% of which are singletons, and approximately 0.6% rests with the top ten. The V gene is TRBV5-1, the J gene TRBJ2-5; TRBD1 or TRBD2 may be the D gene (5 bases each). The sample taken for sequencing was blood. This sequence was found in a girl between 10 and 17 years old with multiple sclerosis. The CDR3 is CASSRGSGPQETQYF. CDR3 coding DNA: TGCGCCAGCAGCCGGGGCTCGGGACCTCAGGAGACCCAGTACTTC.